This TCR beta chain was observed in a study of OX40 agonist ivuxolimab in advanced cancers. Study as a whole: Intravenous ivuxolimab at 0.01 to 10 mg/kg was given to patients every 2 weeks. Checkpoint inhibitors had been given previously to roughly 40% of patients.

Study-wide findings and caveats: Circulating CD4+ and CD8+ T cells showed clonal expansion by week 6 at 0.1 to 3.0 mg/kg.

This clone has only one observation. Its antigen remains unknown. This CDR3 has 19 amino acids. Clones were read by immunoSEQ multiplex PCR, and TCRdb kept only the in-frame ones, dropping some. This sample has about 84,000 clones, with about 94% found just once. This rearrangement joins TRBV21-1 to TRBJ2-1; the table's TRBD2 call for D was not verified on the DNA. TRBV21-1 is given as a pseudogene. The sequence derives from an adult with an advanced solid tumor such as melanoma, head and neck, liver or kidney cancer. The specimen was CD4+ or CD8+ T cells sorted from blood, collected in a trial of the OX40 agonist ivuxolimab. The CDR3 DNA reads as TGTGCCAGCAGCAAAGCGGCTAGCGGGAGTCGTCTCTCCTACAATGAGCAGTTCTTC. Translating it yields CASSKAASGSRLSYNEQFF.